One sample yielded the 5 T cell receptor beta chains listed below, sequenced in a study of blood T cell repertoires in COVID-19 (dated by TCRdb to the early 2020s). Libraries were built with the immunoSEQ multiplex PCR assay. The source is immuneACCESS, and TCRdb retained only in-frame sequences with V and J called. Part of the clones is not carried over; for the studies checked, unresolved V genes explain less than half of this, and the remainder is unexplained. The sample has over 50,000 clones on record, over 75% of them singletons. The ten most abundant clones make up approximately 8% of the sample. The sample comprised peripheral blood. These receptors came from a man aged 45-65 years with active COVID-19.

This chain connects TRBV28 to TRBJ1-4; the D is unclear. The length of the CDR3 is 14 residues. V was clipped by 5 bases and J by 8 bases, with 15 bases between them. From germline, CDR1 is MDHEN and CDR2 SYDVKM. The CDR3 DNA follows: TGTGCCAGCAGTAAAGGAGGAGATGTCGAAAAACTGTTTTTT. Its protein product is CASSKGGDVEKLFF.

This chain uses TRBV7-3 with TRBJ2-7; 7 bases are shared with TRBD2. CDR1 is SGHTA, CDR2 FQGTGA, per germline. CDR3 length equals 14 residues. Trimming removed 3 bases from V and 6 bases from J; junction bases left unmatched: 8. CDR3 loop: CASSFVREGGEQYF. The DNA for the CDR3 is TGTGCCAGCAGCTTTGTCAGGGAGGGAGGCGAGCAGTACTTC.

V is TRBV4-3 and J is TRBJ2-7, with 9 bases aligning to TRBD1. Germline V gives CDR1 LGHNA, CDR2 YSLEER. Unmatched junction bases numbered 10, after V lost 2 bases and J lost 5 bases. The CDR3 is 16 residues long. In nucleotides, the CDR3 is TGCGCCAGCAGCCAATCCTCTTTGACAGGGGGGGACGAGCAGTACTTC. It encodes CASSQSSLTGGDEQYF.

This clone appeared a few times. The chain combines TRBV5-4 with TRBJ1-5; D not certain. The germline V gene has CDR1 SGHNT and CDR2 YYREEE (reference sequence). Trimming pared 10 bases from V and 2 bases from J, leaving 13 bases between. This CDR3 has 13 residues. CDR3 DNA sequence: TGTGCCTTCGGAACGGGAGGCAATCAGCCCCAGCATTTT. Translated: CAFGTGGNQPQHF.

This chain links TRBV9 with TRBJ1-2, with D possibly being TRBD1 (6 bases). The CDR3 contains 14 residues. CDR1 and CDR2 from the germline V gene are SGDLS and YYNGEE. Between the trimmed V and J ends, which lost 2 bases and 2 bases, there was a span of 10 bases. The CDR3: CASSVQDSNYGYTF. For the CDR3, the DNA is TGTGCCAGCAGCGTTCAGGACAGCAACTATGGCTACACCTTC.